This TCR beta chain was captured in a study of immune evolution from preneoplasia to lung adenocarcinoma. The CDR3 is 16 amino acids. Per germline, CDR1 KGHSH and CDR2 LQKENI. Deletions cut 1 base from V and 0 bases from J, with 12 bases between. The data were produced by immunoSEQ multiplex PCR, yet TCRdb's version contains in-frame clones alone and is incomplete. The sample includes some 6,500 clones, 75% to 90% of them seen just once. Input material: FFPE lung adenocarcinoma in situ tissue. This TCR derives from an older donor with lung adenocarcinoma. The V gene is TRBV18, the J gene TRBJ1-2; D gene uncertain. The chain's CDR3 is CASSPLGEVANYGYTF. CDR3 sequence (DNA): TGTGCCAGCTCACCACTGGGTGAAGTAGCTAACTATGGCTACACCTTC.